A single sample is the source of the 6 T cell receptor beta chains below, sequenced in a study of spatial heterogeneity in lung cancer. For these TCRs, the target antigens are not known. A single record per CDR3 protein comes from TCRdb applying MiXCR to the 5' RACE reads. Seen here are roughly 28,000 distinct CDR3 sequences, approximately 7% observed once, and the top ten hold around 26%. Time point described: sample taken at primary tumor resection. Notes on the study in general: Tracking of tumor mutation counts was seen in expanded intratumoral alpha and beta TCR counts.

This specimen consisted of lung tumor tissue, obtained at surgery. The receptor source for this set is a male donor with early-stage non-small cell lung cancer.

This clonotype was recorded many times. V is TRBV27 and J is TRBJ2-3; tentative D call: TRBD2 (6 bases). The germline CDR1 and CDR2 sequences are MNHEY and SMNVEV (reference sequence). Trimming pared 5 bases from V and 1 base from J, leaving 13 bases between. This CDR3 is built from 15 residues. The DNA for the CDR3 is TGTGCCAGCAGTGCTGGCTGGGAGGGCACAGATACGCAGTATTTT. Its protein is CASSAGWEGTDTQYF.

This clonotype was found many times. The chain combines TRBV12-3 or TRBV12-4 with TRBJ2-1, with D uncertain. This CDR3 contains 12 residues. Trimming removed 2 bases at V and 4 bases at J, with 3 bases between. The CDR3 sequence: CASSLSYNEQFF. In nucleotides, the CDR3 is TGTGCCAGCAGTTTAAGTTACAATGAGCAGTTCTTC.

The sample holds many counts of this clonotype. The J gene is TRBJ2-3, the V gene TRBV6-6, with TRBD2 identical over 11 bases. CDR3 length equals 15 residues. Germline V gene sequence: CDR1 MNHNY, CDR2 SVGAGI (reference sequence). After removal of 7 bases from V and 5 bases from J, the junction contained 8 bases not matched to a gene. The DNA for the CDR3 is TGTGCCAGCACCCGTAGCGGGGGGGCCTTAGATACGCAGTATTTT. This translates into CASTRSGGALDTQYF.

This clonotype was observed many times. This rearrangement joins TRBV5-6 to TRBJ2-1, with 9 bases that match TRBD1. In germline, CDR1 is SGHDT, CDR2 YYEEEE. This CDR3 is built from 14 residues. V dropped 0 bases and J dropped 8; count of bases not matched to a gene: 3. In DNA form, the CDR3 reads TGTGCCAGCAGCTTGGACAGGGGGCTATATGAGCAGTTCTTC. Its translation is CASSLDRGLYEQFF.

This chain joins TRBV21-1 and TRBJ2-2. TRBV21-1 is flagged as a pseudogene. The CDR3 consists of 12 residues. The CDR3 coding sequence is TGTGCCAGCACCACAGGGGCCGGGGAGCTGTTTTTT. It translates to CASTTGAGELFF.

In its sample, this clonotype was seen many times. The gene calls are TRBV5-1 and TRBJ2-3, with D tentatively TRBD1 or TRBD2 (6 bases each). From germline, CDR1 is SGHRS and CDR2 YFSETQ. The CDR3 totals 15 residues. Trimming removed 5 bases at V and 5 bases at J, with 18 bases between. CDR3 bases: TGCGCCAGCAGACACGGGGCACAGGGAGGAGATACGCAGTATTTT. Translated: CASRHGAQGGDTQYF.